This T cell receptor (beta chain) derives from a study of blood T cell repertoires in COVID-19. Germline V lookup: CDR1 LNHNV, CDR2 YYDKDF (reference sequence). Trimming left V 0 bases short and J 5 bases short, with 11 bases between. CDR3 size: 14 residues. Per the study methods: Estimation of nucleated cell counts was performed using reference gene primer amplification. Sequenced by immunoSEQ multiplex PCR; TCRdb stores in-frame clones only, minus some. V and J calls and clone size are as listed in that table; D and trimming were resolved from the DNA. The sample consists of over 30,000 clones, roughly nine tenths of them appearing once.

The sequence was obtained from a man in his 70s with active COVID-19. The rearrangement links TRBV15 to TRBJ2-7; D might be TRBD2 (6 bases). Sequenced material: peripheral blood. CDR3: CATSRDRDFNEQYF. The CDR3, as DNA: TGTGCCACCAGCAGAGACAGGGACTTTAACGAGCAGTACTTC.